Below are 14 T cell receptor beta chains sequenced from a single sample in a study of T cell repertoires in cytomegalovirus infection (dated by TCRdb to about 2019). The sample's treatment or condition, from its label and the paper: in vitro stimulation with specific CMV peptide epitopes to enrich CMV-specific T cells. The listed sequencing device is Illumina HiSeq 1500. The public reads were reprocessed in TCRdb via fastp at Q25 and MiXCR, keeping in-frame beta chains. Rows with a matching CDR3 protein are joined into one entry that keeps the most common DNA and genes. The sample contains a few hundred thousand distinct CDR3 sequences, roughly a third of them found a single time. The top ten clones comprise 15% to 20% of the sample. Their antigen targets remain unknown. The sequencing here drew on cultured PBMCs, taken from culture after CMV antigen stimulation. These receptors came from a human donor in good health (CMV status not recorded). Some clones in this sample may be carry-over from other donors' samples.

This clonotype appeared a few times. The CDR3 protein is CASSFTSGNEQFF. The CDR3 DNA reads TGTGCCAGCAGTTTTACTAGCGGGAATGAGCAGTTCTTC. This chain joins TRBV6-2 or TRBV6-3 and TRBJ2-1; 9 bases match TRBD2. This CDR3 region has 13 residues. Per the germline V gene, CDR1 is MNHEY and CDR2 is SVGEGT. Trimming cost V 4 bases and J 7 bases; bases outside gene matches: 2.

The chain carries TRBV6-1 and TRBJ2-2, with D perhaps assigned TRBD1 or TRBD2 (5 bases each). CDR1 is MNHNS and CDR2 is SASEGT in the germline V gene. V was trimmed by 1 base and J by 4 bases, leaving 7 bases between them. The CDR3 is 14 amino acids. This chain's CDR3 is CASSEVGPTGELFF. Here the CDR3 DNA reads TGTGCCAGCAGTGAAGTGGGACCCACCGGGGAGCTGTTTTTT.

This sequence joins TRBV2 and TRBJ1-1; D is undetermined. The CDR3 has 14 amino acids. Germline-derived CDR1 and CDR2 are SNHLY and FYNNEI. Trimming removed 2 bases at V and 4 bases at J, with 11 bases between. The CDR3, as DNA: TGTGCCAGCAGTGAAACTTTTGATGGCACTGAAGCTTTCTTT. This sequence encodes CASSETFDGTEAFF.

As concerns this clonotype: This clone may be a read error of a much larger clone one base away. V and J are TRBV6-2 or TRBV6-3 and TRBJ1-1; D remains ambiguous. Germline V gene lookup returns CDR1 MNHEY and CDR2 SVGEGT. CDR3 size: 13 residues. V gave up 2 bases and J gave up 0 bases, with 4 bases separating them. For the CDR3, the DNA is TGTGCCAGCAGTTACGAGGTGAACACTGAAGCTTTCTTT. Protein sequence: CASSYEVNTEAFF.

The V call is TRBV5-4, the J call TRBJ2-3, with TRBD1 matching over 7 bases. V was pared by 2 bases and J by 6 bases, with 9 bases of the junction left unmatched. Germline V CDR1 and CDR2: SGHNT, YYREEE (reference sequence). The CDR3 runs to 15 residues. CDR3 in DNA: TGTGCCAGCAGCTTTCGGGCAGGGGGTTCCGATACGCAGTATTTT. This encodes CASSFRAGGSDTQYF. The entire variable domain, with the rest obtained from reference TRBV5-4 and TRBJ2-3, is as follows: ETGVTQSPTHLIKTRGQQVTLRCSSQSGHNTVSWYQQALGQGPQFIFQYYREEENGRGNFPPRFSGLQFPNYSSELNVNALELDDSALYLCASSFRAGGSDTQYFGPGTRLTVL.

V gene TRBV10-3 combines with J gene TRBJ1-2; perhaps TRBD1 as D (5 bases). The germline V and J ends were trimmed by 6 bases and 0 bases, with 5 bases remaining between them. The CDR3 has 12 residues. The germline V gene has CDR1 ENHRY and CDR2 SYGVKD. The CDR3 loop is CAIRGPNYGYTF. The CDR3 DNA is TGTGCCATCAGGGGGCCTAACTATGGCTACACCTTC.

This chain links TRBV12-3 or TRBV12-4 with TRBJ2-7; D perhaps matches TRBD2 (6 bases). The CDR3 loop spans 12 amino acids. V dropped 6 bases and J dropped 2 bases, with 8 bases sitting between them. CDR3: CASSGSPYEQYF. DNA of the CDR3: TGTGCCAGCAGCGGGAGCCCCTACGAGCAGTACTTC.

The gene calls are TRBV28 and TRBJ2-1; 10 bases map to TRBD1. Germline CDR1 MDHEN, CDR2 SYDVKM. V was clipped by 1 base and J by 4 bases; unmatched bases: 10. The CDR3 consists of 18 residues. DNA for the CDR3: TGTGCCAGCAGTTTATTGGGGGGGGGGGACAGGGGTTACAATGAGCAGTTCTTC. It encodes CASSLLGGGDRGYNEQFF.

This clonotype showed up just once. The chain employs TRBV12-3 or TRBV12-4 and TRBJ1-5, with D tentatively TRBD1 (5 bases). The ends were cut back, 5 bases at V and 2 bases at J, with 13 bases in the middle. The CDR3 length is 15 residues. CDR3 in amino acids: CASSVSQGGNQPQHF. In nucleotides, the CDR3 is TGTGCCAGCAGTGTATCGCAGGGCGGCAATCAGCCCCAGCATTTT.

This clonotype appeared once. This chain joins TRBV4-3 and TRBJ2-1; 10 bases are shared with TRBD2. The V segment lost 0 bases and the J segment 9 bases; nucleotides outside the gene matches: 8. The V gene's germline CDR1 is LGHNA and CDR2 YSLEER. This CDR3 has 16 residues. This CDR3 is CASSQEGLAGVGEQFF. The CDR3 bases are TGCGCCAGCAGCCAAGAGGGGCTAGCGGGAGTAGGTGAGCAGTTCTTC.

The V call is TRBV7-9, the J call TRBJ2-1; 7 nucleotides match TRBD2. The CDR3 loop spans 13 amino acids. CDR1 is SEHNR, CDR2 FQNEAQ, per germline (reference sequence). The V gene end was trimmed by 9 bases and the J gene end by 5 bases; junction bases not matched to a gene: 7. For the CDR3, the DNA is TGTGCCAGTATAGCGGGTAATGACAATGAGCAGTTCTTC. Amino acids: CASIAGNDNEQFF.

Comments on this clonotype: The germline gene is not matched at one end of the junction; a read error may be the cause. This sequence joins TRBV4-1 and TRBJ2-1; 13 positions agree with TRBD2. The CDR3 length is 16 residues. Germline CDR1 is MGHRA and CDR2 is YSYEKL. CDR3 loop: CASSLTRLAGGDEQFF. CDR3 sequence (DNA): TGTGCCAGCAGCCTAACACGACTAGCGGGAGGTGATGAGCAGTTCTTC.

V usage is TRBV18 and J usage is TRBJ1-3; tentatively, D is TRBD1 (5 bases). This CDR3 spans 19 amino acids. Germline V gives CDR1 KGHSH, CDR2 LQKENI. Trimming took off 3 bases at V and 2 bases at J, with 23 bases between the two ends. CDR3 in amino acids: CASSPLPLVPRTTGNTIYF. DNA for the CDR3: TGTGCCAGCTCACCCCTGCCCCTCGTTCCGAGGACAACTGGAAACACCATATATTTT.

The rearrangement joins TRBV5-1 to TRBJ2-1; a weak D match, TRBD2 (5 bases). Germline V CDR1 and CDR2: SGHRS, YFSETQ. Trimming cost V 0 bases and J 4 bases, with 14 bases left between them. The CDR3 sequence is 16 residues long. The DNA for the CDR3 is TGCGCCAGCAGCTTGGGTGGCGGGCCCCCTTACAATGAGCAGTTCTTC. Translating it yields CASSLGGGPPYNEQFF.